This T cell receptor beta chain comes out of a study of blood T cell repertoires in COVID-19. Turning to the study itself: Sources were T cells, B-cell-depleted T cells, or PBMCs; the material itself was cDNA or gDNA.

V lost 5 bases to trimming and J lost 2 bases; unmatched junction nucleotides: 6. The CDR3 is made up of 15 amino acids. Germline CDR1 SGHVS, CDR2 FNYEAQ. The method was immunoSEQ multiplex PCR; TCRdb's version includes in-frame clones alone and lacks a portion of them. The repertoire holds approximately 120,000 clones, over 80% seen once, with about 10% in the top ten. This receptor was obtained from a man between 60 and 70 years old with acute or convalescent COVID-19. V gene TRBV7-6 combines with J gene TRBJ2-1; 7 bases line up with TRBD2. Sequences were obtained from peripheral blood. DNA of the CDR3: TGTGCCAGCAGCCCCAGCGGGAAGCCCTACAATGAGCAGTTCTTC. Protein sequence: CASSPSGKPYNEQFF.